One and the same sample provided the 3 T cell receptor beta chains below, sequenced in a study of CD8 T cells in ankylosing spondylitis. Study-level results: Seemingly distinctive of ankylosing spondylitis blood was a TCR beta motif formed by eight highly homologous variants.

TCRdb re-analysed the 5' RACE reads in MiXCR, keeping a single row per CDR3 protein. The repertoire holds fewer than 500,000 distinct CDR3 sequences, with more than 25% as singletons. Which antigens these TCRs recognize remains unknown. The specimen was blood, either unsorted or a sorted T cell fraction (not recorded which). All receptors derive from a male donor with ankylosing spondylitis.

This clonotype came up many times. The CDR3 DNA reads TGTGCCAGCAGCTTAATGCAGGGTACGCATGAGCAGTTCTTC. As protein: CASSLMQGTHEQFF. This chain joins TRBV11-2 and TRBJ2-1; possibly TRBD1 for D (5 bases). The CDR3 extends over 14 amino acids. CDR1 and CDR2 (germline): SGHAT, FQNNGV. Trimming pared 2 bases from V and 8 bases from J, leaving 13 bases between.

This clonotype was detected only once. The J gene is TRBJ2-1, the V gene TRBV6-5, with 8 bases fitting TRBD2. V gave up 0 bases and J gave up 7 bases; unmatched junction bases: 5. The CDR3 length is 15 residues. CDR1 and CDR2 from the germline V gene are MNHEY and SVGAGI. The CDR3 here is CASSYSGAGENEQFF. The CDR3 coding sequence is TGTGCCAGCAGTTACTCGGGAGCGGGAGAAAATGAGCAGTTCTTC.

The chain uses TRBV6-2 or TRBV6-3 and TRBJ1-3; D gene unclear. This CDR3 comprises 12 residues. The V gene lost 5 bases and the J gene lost 9 bases, with 11 bases spanning the gap. Germline V CDR1 and CDR2: MNHEY, SVGEGT. CDR3 in amino acids: CASSRRTTTIYF. CDR3 nucleotides: TGTGCCAGCAGTCGTCGGACTACCACCATATATTTT.